What follows are 5 T cell receptor beta chains derived from one specimen sequenced in a study of beta chain features in type 1 diabetes. Study-wide results and limits: When Type 1 diabetes patients were examined, their TCRB CDR3s proved moderately but significantly shorter in all four CD4+ subsets.

Their antigen targets remain unknown. The isolated RNA, all of it, was reverse transcribed, so expressed TCRB transcripts were what got sequenced. The method was immunoSEQ multiplex PCR; TCRdb's version includes in-frame clones alone and lacks a portion of them. The sample contains around 16,000 clones, just over 70% of which appear only once. Sequenced input: stem cell memory CD4+ T cells from blood. Source of these receptors: a man aged 30 to 39 with type 1 diabetes.

This chain uses TRBV6-1 with TRBJ1-1; weak D call: TRBD1 (5 bases). CDR3 length: 14 amino acids. The V gene lost 11 bases and the J gene lost 5 bases, with 21 bases spanning the gap. Germline CDR1 and CDR2: MNHNS and SASEGT. CDR3 in DNA: TGTGCCGGAACTCCGGCGGGGGGAAGGACTGAAGCTTTCTTT. It is translated as CAGTPAGGRTEAFF.

In its sample, this clone was seen once. The chain employs TRBV7-8 and TRBJ1-4; D gene uncertain. Germline assignment: CDR1 SGHVS and CDR2 FQNEAQ. Trimming left V 2 bases short and J 8 bases short, with 9 bases between. CDR3 length equals 13 residues. CDR3 sequence: CASSLPGFEKLFF. The CDR3 DNA sequence: TGTGCCAGCAGCTTACCGGGGTTCGAAAAACTGTTTTTT.

The V gene is TRBV9, the J gene TRBJ2-1; 7 positions match TRBD1. Germline-derived CDR1 and CDR2 are SGDLS and YYNGEE. The CDR3 contains 15 residues. Trimming cost V 3 bases and J 2 bases; bases outside gene matches: 5. The CDR3 nucleotides are TGTGCCAGCAGCGAAACAGGGGAGCCCTACAATGAGCAGTTCTTC. Protein product: CASSETGEPYNEQFF.

The chain carries TRBV30 and TRBJ2-7, with a weak D call TRBD1 (6 bases). Germline V gives CDR1 GTSNPN, CDR2 SVGIG (reference sequence). The CDR3 length is 15 residues. V was clipped by 1 base and J by 0 bases, with 13 bases between them. The CDR3 DNA follows: TGTGCCTGGAGTGGCCGGCCGGACAGCTCCTACGAGCAGTACTTC. This sequence encodes CAWSGRPDSSYEQYF.

The J gene is TRBJ2-5, the V gene TRBV9; 8 bases align to TRBD1. The CDR3 length is 14 residues. CDR1 and CDR2 from the germline V gene are SGDLS and YYNGEE. Trimming cost V 4 bases and J 2 bases; bases outside gene matches: 4. The DNA of the CDR3 is TGTGCCAGCAGCCCATGGACAGGGCAAGAGACCCAGTACTTC. Translating gives CASSPWTGQETQYF.